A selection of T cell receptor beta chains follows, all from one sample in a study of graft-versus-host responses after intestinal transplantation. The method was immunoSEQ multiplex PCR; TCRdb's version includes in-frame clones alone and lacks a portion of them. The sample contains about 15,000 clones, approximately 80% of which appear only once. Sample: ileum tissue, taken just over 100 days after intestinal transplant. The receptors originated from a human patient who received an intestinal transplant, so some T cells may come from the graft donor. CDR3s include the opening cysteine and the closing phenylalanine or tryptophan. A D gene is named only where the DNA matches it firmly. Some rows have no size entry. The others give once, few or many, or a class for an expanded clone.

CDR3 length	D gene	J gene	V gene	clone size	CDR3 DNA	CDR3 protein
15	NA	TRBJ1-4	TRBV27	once	TGTGCCAGCAGTCTAAGGCCTGTTATCAATGAAAAACTGTTTTTT	CASSLRPVINEKLFF
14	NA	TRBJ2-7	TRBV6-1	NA	TGTGCCAGCAGTCGGGACTCCGTCTCCTACGAGCAGTACTTC	CASSRDSVSYEQYF
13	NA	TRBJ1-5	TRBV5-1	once	TGCGCCAGCAGCCTTGGACTCAATCAGCCCCAGCATTTT	CASSLGLNQPQHF
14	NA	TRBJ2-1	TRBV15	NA	TGTGCCACCAGCAGAGGGGGTAGCGGTGTTGAGCAGTTCTTC	CATSRGGSGVEQFF
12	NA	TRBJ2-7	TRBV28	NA	TGTGCCAGCAGTTTACCCTATTACGAGCAGTACTTC	CASSLPYYEQYF
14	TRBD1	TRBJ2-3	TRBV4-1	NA	TGCGCCAGCAGCCCTCGACAGGGGTTGGATACGCAGTATTTT	CASSPRQGLDTQYF
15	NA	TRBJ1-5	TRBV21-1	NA	TGTGCCAGCAGCTCGCTTATGCCGGGCAATCAGCCCCAGCATTTT	CASSSLMPGNQPQHF
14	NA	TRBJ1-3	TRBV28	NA	TGTGCCAGCAGTTTTGCAGGGTCGGGAAACACCATATATTTT	CASSFAGSGNTIYF
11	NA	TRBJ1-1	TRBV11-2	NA	TGTGCCAGCAGCTTTCGGCCGAGAGCTTTCTTT	CASSFRPRAFF
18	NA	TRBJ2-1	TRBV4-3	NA	TGCGCCAGCAGCCAAGTCTCCGAGAGGGAAAGCTCCTACAATGAGCAGTTCTTC	CASSQVSERESSYNEQFF
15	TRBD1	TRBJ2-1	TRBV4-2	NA	TGTGCCAGCAGCCAAGACCAGGGGGCGCACAATGAGCAGTTCTTC	CASSQDQGAHNEQFF
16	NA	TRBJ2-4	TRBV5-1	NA	TGCGCCAGCAGCTTGGCCGGGGGTTTAGCCAAAAACATTCAGTACTTC	CASSLAGGLAKNIQYF
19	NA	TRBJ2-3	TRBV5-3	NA	TGTGCCAGAAGCCTTTCCCACCTCCGTCGGGGAACCTGTACAGATACGCAGTATTTT	CARSLSHLRRGTCTDTQYF
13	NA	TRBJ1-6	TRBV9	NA	TGTGCCAGCAGCGTAACCTCCAATTCACCCCTCCACTTT	CASSVTSNSPLHF
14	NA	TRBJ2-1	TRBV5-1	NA	TGCGCCAGCAGCCCGAGACAGTTGTACAATGAGCAGTTCTTC	CASSPRQLYNEQFF
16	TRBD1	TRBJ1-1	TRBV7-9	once	TGTGCCAGCAGCTTCCGGGACAGGGGTACCAACACTGAAGCTTTCTTT	CASSFRDRGTNTEAFF
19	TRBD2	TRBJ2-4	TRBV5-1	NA	TGCGCCAGCAGCTTGGGACTAGCGGGAAGACCTCTAGCCAAAAACATTCAGTACTTC	CASSLGLAGRPLAKNIQYF
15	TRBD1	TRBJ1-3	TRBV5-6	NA	TGTGCCAGCAGTTGGGGACAGGGGCGAGGAAACACCATATATTTT	CASSWGQGRGNTIYF
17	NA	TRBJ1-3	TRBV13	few	TGTGCCAGCAGCCTAGACCCCGACTCCTATCCTGGAAACACCATATATTTT	CASSLDPDSYPGNTIYF
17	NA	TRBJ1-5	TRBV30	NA	TGTGCCTGGAGTGTACTCGATGCCGGGACGGGGAATCAGCCCCAGCATTTT	CAWSVLDAGTGNQPQHF
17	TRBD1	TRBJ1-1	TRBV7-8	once	TGTGCCAGCAGCCCAAACGGCAGGGGGTTCATGAACACTGAAGCTTTCTTT	CASSPNGRGFMNTEAFF
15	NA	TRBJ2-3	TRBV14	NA	TGTGCCAGCAGCGAGACCGTAGCAGTTATAGATACGCAGTATTTT	CASSETVAVIDTQYF
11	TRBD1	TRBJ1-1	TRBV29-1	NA	TGCAGCGTTAAGGACAGGGAGCTTGCTTTCTTT	CSVKDRELAFF
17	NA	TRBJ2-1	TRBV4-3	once	TGCGCCAGCAGCCAAGATACTCCGTATAGTAAGTACAATGAGCAGTTCTTC	CASSQDTPYSKYNEQFF
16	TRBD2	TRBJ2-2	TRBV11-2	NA	TGTGCCAGCAGCCCCCACGCGGGAGGGTACACCGGGGAGCTGTTTTTT	CASSPHAGGYTGELFF
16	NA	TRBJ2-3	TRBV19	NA	TGTGCCAGTAGTATCGGGGGAGAGGGCCCCACAGATACGCAGTATTTT	CASSIGGEGPTDTQYF
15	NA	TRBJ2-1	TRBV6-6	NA	TGTGCCAGCAGTTCCATAGTGGGACCCTACAATGAGCAGTTCTTC	CASSSIVGPYNEQFF
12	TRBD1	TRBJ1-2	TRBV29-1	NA	TGCAGCGTTGAGGACAGGGTAAACGGCTACACCTTC	CSVEDRVNGYTF
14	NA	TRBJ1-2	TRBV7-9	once	TGTGCCAGCAGCCCACTTGGCACTAACTATGGCTACACCTTC	CASSPLGTNYGYTF
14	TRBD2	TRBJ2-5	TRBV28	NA	TGTGCCAGCAGTTTTCCAGCGGGGGGGGAGACCCAGTACTTC	CASSFPAGGETQYF
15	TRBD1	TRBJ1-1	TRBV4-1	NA	TGCGCCAGCAGCCAGAATGCCTACAGGGGAACTGAAGCTTTCTTT	CASSQNAYRGTEAFF
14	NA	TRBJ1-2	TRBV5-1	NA	TGCGCCAGCAGCTTTACTTGGCCGTGGTATGGCTACACCTTC	CASSFTWPWYGYTF
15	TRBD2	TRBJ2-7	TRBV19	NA	TGTGCCAGTAGTTCCCAGGGACTAGCGGGAGTTCAGCAGTACTTC	CASSSQGLAGVQQYF
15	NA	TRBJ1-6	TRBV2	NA	TGTGCCACTGGGAGGTATTGGTATAGGAATTCACCCCTCCACTTT	CATGRYWYRNSPLHF
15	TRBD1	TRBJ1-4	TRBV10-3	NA	TGTGCCATCAGCCCTGACAGGGCCCCCTATGAAAAACTGTTTTTT	CAISPDRAPYEKLFF
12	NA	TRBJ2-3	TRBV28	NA	TGTGCCAGCAGTTTCGCTACAGATACGCAGTATTTT	CASSFATDTQYF
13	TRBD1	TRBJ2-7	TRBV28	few	TGTGCCAGCAGTCACGACAGGGCCTACGAGCAGTACTTC	CASSHDRAYEQYF
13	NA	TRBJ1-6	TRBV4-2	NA	TGTGCCAGCAAGGGGATCTATAATTCACCCCTCCACTTT	CASKGIYNSPLHF
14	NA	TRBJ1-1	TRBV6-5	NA	TGTGCCAGCAGTTACTGGGGTAGCGCCACTGAAGCTTTCTTT	CASSYWGSATEAFF
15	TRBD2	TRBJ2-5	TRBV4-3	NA	TGCGCCAGCAGCCAAGGGACTAGCGGACAAGAGACCCAGTACTTC	CASSQGTSGQETQYF
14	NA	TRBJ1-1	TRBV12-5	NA	TGTGCTAGTGGTTTTCATCTGATAAACACTGAAGCTTTCTTT	CASGFHLINTEAFF